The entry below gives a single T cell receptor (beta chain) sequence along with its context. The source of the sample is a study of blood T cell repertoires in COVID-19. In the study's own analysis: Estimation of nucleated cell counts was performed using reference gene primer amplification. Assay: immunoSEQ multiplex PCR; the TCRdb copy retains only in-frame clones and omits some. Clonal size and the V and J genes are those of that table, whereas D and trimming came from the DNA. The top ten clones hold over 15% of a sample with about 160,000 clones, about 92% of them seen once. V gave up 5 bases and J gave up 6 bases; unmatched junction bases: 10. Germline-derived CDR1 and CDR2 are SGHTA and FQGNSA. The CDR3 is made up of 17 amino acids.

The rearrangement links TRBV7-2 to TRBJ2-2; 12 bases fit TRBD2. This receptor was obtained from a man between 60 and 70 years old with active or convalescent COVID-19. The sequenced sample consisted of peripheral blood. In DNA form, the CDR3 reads TGTGCCAGCAGCCAACGACTAGCGGGAGTCAATGCCGGGGAGCTGTTTTTT. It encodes CASSQRLAGVNAGELFF.